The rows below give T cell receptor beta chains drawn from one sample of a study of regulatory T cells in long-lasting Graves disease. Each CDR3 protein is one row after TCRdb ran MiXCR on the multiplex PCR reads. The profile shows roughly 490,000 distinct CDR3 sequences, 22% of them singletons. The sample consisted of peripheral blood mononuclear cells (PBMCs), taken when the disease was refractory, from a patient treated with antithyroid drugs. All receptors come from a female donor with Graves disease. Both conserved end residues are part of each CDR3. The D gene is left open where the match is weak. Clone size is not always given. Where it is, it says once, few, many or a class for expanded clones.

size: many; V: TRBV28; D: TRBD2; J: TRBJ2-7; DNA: TGTGCCAGCAGTTCCCGACTAGCGGGAGGGCCCTACGAGCAGTACTTC; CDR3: CASSSRLAGGPYEQYF
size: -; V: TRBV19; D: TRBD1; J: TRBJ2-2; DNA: TGTGCCAGTGGACCCGTACGGGACAGTAACACCGAGGAGCTGTTTTTT; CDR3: CASGPVRDSNTEELFF
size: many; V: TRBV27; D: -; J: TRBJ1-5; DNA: TGTGCCAGCAGCCACCCTTATAGCAATCAGCCCCAGCATTTT; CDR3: CASSHPYSNQPQHF
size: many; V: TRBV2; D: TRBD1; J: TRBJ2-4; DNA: TGTGCCAGCAGCGTAGACAGGGGGTCCGCCAAAAACATTCAGTACTTC; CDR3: CASSVDRGSAKNIQYF
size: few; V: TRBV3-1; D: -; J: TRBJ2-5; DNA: TGTGCCAGCAGCCAGAACCCGGGAGCCCTGAGGGAGACCCAGTACTTC; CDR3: CASSQNPGALRETQYF
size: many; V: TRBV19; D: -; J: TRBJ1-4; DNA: TGTGCCACAAACAGACAAAAGGACGAAAAACTGTTTTTT; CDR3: CATNRQKDEKLFF
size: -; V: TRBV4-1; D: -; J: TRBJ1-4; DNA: TGCGCCAGCAGCCTTAGTCAAGGTCGTGAGAATGAAAAACTGTTTTTT; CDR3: CASSLSQGRENEKLFF
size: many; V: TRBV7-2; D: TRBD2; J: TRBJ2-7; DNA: TGTGCCAGCAGCTTAGGGACTAGCGCCAACGAGCAGTACTTC; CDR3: CASSLGTSANEQYF
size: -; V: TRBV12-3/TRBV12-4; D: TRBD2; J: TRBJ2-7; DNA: TGTGCCAGCAATAGACTAGCGGGGACCTACGAGCAGTACTTC; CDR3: CASNRLAGTYEQYF
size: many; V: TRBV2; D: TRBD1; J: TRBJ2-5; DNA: TGTGCCAGCTTCGACAGGGCGTGGGAGACCCAGTACTTC; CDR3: CASFDRAWETQYF
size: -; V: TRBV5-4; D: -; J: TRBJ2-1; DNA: TGTGCCAGCAGCTTGGACGGTCACAATGAGCAGTTCTTC; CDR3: CASSLDGHNEQFF
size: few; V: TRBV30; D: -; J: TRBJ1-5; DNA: TGTGCCTGGAGTGTACTCTCGCCAAGGGGAGGACAGCCCCAGCATTTT; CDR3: CAWSVLSPRGGQPQHF
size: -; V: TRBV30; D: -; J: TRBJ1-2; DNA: TGTGCCTGGACCCCCCCAACGGTCGGCGGCTATGGCTACACCTTC; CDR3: CAWTPPTVGGYGYTF
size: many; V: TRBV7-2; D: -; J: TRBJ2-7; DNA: TGTGCCAGCAGCACGGGACGAGGGGCCTACGAGCAGTACTTC; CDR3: CASSTGRGAYEQYF
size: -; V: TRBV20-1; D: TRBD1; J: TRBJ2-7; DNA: TGCAGTGCTGGCGAAGGACAGGGGGCCTACGAGCAGTACTTC; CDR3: CSAGEGQGAYEQYF